This T cell receptor beta chain was identified in a study of T cell responses to AZD1222 COVID-19 vaccine. Notes on the study in general: Only after the peak T cell response were repertoires sampled. Nearly half of the spike-specific TCRs reportedly recognize variant regions that carry no mutations. Vaccine-associated CD4 TCRs spanned spike, dominant at 160-218 and 743-854. There were mostly white British donors and more females than males, and clonal diversity was possibly underestimated.

Turning to this clone: No antigen is known for it.

The V gene's germline CDR1 is LNHNV and CDR2 YYDKDF (reference sequence). The CDR3 is made up of 14 amino acids. Trimming took 0 bases from V and 4 from J, leaving 9 bases between them. Sequencing used immunoSEQ multiplex PCR; TCRdb keeps in-frame clones, though not all of them. Among 200,000 to 250,000 clones listed, roughly 91% were seen once. The sequence was collected from an adult in good health. The source material was peripheral blood, sampled on day 0 of MenACWY control vaccination. The chain combines TRBV15 with TRBJ1-2; unclear D gene. In DNA, the CDR3 is TGTGCCACCAGCAGAGATTCAGGAGCCTATGGCTACACCTTC. Translation: CATSRDSGAYGYTF. Filled out from reference TRBV15 and TRBJ1-2, the complete variable domain reads DAMVIQNPRYQVTQFGKPVTLSCSQTLNHNVMYWYQQKSSQAPKLLFHYYDKDFNNEADTPDNFQSRRPNTSFCFLDIRSPGLGDTAMYLCATSRDSGAYGYTFGSGTRLTVV.